One sample yielded the 28 T cell receptor beta chains listed below, sequenced in a study of T cell responses to AZD1222 COVID-19 vaccine listed by TCRdb under 2021. The time point label corresponds to: baseline before first vaccination. The library was generated by the immunoSEQ multiplex PCR assay. Imported from immuneACCESS, the table was reduced by TCRdb to in-frame sequences with V and J called. These copies leave out some clones; in studies compared against another copy, an unresolved V gene accounts for under half, and the cause of the remainder is not known. The sample data list about 93,000 clones, and 86% of these were observed just once. The ten largest clones represent just under 6.5% of the sample. The sample here was peripheral blood, taken on day 0 of AZD1222 vaccination. The receptors shown here come from an adult in good health.

V gene TRBV7-2 combines with J gene TRBJ2-1, with a tentative D call TRBD2 (7 bases). CDR3 length: 13 residues. Trimming shortened V by 0 bases and J by 9 bases, and 9 bases separated the two germline ends. The germline CDR1 and CDR2 sequences are SGHTA and FQGNSA. The CDR3 coding sequence is TGTGCCAGCAGCTTAGCCGGGGGGCTTGAGCAGTTCTTC. Residues: CASSLAGGLEQFF. The full variable domain, completed using reference TRBV7-2 and TRBJ2-1, is GAGVSQSPSNKVTEKGKDVELRCDPISGHTALYWYRQSLGQGLEFLIYFQGNSAPDKSGLPSDRFSAERTGGSVSTLTIQRTQQEDSAVYLCASSLAGGLEQFFGPGTRLTVL.

The chain is built from TRBV6-5 and TRBJ1-6, with 7 bases aligning to TRBD1. There are 15 residues in the CDR3. The germline gives CDR1 MNHEY, CDR2 SVGAGI. Trimming cost V 2 bases and J 4 bases; bases outside gene matches: 2. The CDR3 DNA reads TGTGCCAGCAGTTACGGGACAGCGTATAATTCACCCCTCCACTTT. Residues: CASSYGTAYNSPLHF.

This chain connects TRBV2 to TRBJ2-2; TRBD1 might be the D (7 bases). V shed 6 bases and J shed 6 bases, with 14 bases lying between them. The germline V gene encodes CDR1 SNHLY and CDR2 FYNNEI. The CDR3 is 14 amino acids. The CDR3 sequence is CASREGANPGELFF. In nucleotides, the CDR3 is TGTGCCAGCAGGGAGGGGGCCAATCCCGGGGAGCTGTTTTTT.

The chain recombines TRBV5-6 with TRBJ2-7; no clear D gene. The CDR3 is 13 amino acids. V was pared by 2 bases and J by 3 bases, with 9 bases between. Germline V gene data show CDR1 as SGHDT and CDR2 as YYEEEE. This CDR3 reads CASSFPESYEQYF. The CDR3 bases are TGTGCCAGCAGCTTCCCGGAAAGCTACGAGCAGTACTTC.

This chain links TRBV4-3 with TRBJ1-4; TRBD1 matches at 8 bases. Germline trimming cut 0 bases from V and 7 bases from J; bases unmatched to any gene: 4. In germline, CDR1 is LGHNA, CDR2 YSLEER. The CDR3 contains 15 residues. CDR3 sequence reads: CASSQDAGGFEKLFF. In DNA form, the CDR3 reads TGCGCCAGCAGCCAAGATGCAGGGGGCTTTGAAAAACTGTTTTTT.

The genes are TRBV2 and TRBJ2-3, with 11 bases matching TRBD2. The J segment lost 4 bases and the V segment lost 5 bases, leaving 5 bases of the junction unmatched. This CDR3 is 15 amino acids long. Germline V gene lookup returns CDR1 SNHLY and CDR2 FYNNEI. CDR3 residues: CASSPSGGYPDTQYF. CDR3 nucleotides: TGTGCCAGCAGTCCTAGCGGGGGGTATCCAGATACGCAGTATTTT.

J is TRBJ1-1 and V is TRBV19, with D perhaps TRBD1 (5 bases). The V gene's germline CDR1 is LNHDA and CDR2 SQIVND (reference sequence). This CDR3 comprises 15 residues. V was clipped by 8 bases and J by 2 bases, with 18 bases between them. The CDR3 DNA reads TGTGCCAGTCGGGGTCAGGGAATAAGAAACACTGAAGCTTTCTTT. Residues: CASRGQGIRNTEAFF. Looking up the rest from reference TRBV19 and TRBJ1-1 gives the full variable domain: DGGITQSPKYLFRKEGQNVTLSCEQNLNHDAMYWYRQDPGQGLRLIYYSQIVNDFQKGDIAEGYSVSREKKESFPLTVTSAQKNPTAFYLCASRGQGIRNTEAFFGQGTRLTVV.

This chain connects TRBV11-2 to TRBJ2-5; a weak D match, TRBD2 (8 bases). The V and J ends lost 5 bases and 1 base respectively, with 23 bases between them. CDR3 length: 18 amino acids. Germline loops: CDR1 SGHAT, CDR2 FQNNGV. CDR3 DNA sequence: TGTGCCAGCAGCCCGCTCGGGGGGGCAGGGGGATTCCAAGAGACCCAGTACTTC. Its protein is CASSPLGGAGGFQETQYF.

The CDR3 sequence: CASSLGQVYNEQFF. The CDR3 coding sequence is TGTGCCAGCAGCTTGGGTCAGGTCTACAATGAGCAGTTCTTC. The chain has TRBV5-5 and TRBJ2-1; no clear D. Germline V lookup: CDR1 SGHKS, CDR2 YYEKEE (reference sequence). CDR3 length equals 14 residues. V was clipped by 0 bases and J by 3 bases, with 7 bases between them. The full variable domain, rest sourced from reference TRBV5-5 and TRBJ2-1, is DAGVTQSPTHLIKTRGQQVTLRCSPISGHKSVSWYQQVLGQGPQFIFQYYEKEERGRGNFPDRFSARQFPNYSSELNVNALLLGDSALYLCASSLGQVYNEQFFGPGTRLTVL.

The chain recombines TRBV19 with TRBJ1-6, with D possibly TRBD1 on 5 matching bases. Germline CDR1 reads LNHDA; CDR2 reads SQIVND (reference sequence). The CDR3 length is 15 residues. V lost 5 bases and J 0 bases, leaving 8 bases between the germline ends. The CDR3 is CASSEGSSYNSPLHF. CDR3 nucleotide sequence: TGTGCCAGTAGTGAGGGGAGCTCCTATAATTCACCCCTCCACTTT. Using reference TRBV19 and TRBJ1-6 for the parts outside the CDR3, the full variable domain is DGGITQSPKYLFRKEGQNVTLSCEQNLNHDAMYWYRQDPGQGLRLIYYSQIVNDFQKGDIAEGYSVSREKKESFPLTVTSAQKNPTAFYLCASSEGSSYNSPLHFGNGTRLTVT.

This chain links TRBV6-5 with TRBJ1-6; 7 bases fit TRBD1. The CDR3 is 15 residues long. Unmatched junction bases numbered 12, after V lost 2 bases and J lost 14 bases. Germline V gene sequence: CDR1 MNHEY, CDR2 SVGAGI. The CDR3 loop is CASSYKAGGNTALHF. The CDR3, as DNA: TGTGCCAGCAGTTACAAGGCAGGGGGTAACACGGCCCTCCACTTT.

The chain uses TRBV9 and TRBJ1-4, with D possibly being TRBD1 (5 bases). Germline V CDR1 and CDR2: SGDLS, YYNGEE. Between the trimmed V and J ends, which lost 3 bases and 3 bases, there was a span of 12 bases. The CDR3 contains 15 residues. DNA for the CDR3: TGTGCCAGCAGCGCCGGGGGGTTCGCTAATGAAAAACTGTTTTTT. As protein: CASSAGGFANEKLFF.

V is TRBV19 and J is TRBJ1-5; maybe TRBD1 (5 bases). The CDR3 is 15 residues long. Germline CDR1 and CDR2: LNHDA and SQIVND (reference sequence). The ends were cut back, 3 bases at V and 3 bases at J, with 12 bases in the middle. The chain's CDR3 is CASSISRVNNQPQHF. In DNA form, the CDR3 reads TGTGCCAGTAGTATCTCCAGGGTTAACAATCAGCCCCAGCATTTT. Drawing the rest from reference TRBV19 and TRBJ1-5, the complete variable domain is DGGITQSPKYLFRKEGQNVTLSCEQNLNHDAMYWYRQDPGQGLRLIYYSQIVNDFQKGDIAEGYSVSREKKESFPLTVTSAQKNPTAFYLCASSISRVNNQPQHFGDGTRLSIL.

The CDR3 region is CASSLSPSSYEQYF. The DNA of the CDR3 is TGTGCCAGCAGCTTGAGCCCTAGCTCCTACGAGCAGTACTTC. This sequence joins TRBV5-5 and TRBJ2-7; D is undetermined. With 1 base removed from V and 0 bases from J, the gap between germline ends came to 8 bases. The germline V gene has CDR1 SGHKS and CDR2 YYEKEE (reference sequence). The CDR3 is 14 residues long.

Note on this clone: The junction does not match germline at one end; this may be a read error. The V and J genes are TRBV5-1 and TRBJ2-2; 7 positions match TRBD2. Germline values: CDR1 SGHRS, CDR2 YFSETQ. The CDR3 contains 14 residues. The CDR3 coding sequence is TGCGCCCGCAGCGGCGGGGGGAACACCGGGGAGCTGTTTTTT. Translation: CARSGGGNTGELFF. Looking up the rest from reference TRBV5-1 and TRBJ2-2 gives the full variable domain: KAGVTQTPRYLIKTRGQQVTLSCSPISGHRSVSWYQQTPGQGLQFLFEYFSETQRNKGNFPGRFSGRQFSNSRSEMNVSTLELGDSALYLCARSGGGNTGELFFGEGSRLTVL.

The CDR3: CAWSVRGGGSGANVLTF. CDR3 DNA: TGTGCCTGGAGTGTACGTGGAGGGGGCTCTGGGGCCAACGTCCTGACTTTC. This chain uses TRBV30 with TRBJ2-6; D assignment may be TRBD1 or TRBD2 (6 bases each). CDR1 is GTSNPN and CDR2 is SVGIG in the germline V gene (reference sequence). V was trimmed by 0 bases and J by 0 bases, leaving 12 bases between them. The CDR3 covers 17 residues.

This chain links TRBV2 with TRBJ1-4; tentative D call: TRBD1 (6 bases). The V gene lost 2 bases and the J gene lost 3 bases, with 13 bases spanning the gap. The CDR3 contains 16 residues. Looked up from germline, CDR1 is SNHLY and CDR2 is FYNNEI. The CDR3 DNA follows: TGTGCCAGCAGTGAATCCCCAGGGACATCTAATGAAAAACTGTTTTTT. Encoded protein: CASSESPGTSNEKLFF.

At least ten counts were recorded for this clone. This chain connects TRBV1 to TRBJ1-1; the table gives TRBD1 as D, unverified against the DNA. TRBV1 is listed as a pseudogene. CDR3 length: 12 amino acids. The CDR3 DNA reads as TGCACCAGCAGTAAACAGGGCCCTGAAGCTTTCTTT. This translates into CTSSKQGPEAFF.

Details on this clone: One end of the junction is discordant with germline, which a read error may explain. The rearrangement joins TRBV7-9 to TRBJ1-4, with D tentatively TRBD1 (5 bases). Germline V gene sequence: CDR1 SEHNR, CDR2 FQNEAQ (reference sequence). CDR3 length: 13 residues. The CDR3 loop reads CASSHGVPGTEVF. The CDR3 DNA sequence: TGTGCCAGCAGTCACGGGGTGCCCGGGACTGAGGTTTTT.

The chain employs TRBV6-2 or TRBV6-3 and TRBJ2-3; 9 bases are shared with TRBD1. The germline gives CDR1 MNHEY, CDR2 SVGEGT. V dropped 3 bases and J dropped 2; count of bases not matched to a gene: 12. There are 18 residues in the CDR3. The CDR3 DNA is TGTGCCAGCAGTTATAAGAGGATGGGACAGGGTCCCACAGATACGCAGTATTTT. This sequence encodes CASSYKRMGQGPTDTQYF.

CDR3 loop: CASHRFGDYGYTF. The CDR3 DNA reads as TGTGCCAGCCATCGATTTGGGGACTATGGCTACACCTTC. The genes are TRBV2 and TRBJ1-2; D gene ambiguous. V lost 8 bases and J lost 3, with 13 bases in between. The germline V gene has CDR1 SNHLY and CDR2 FYNNEI. This CDR3 has 13 amino acids.

The chain carries TRBV7-2 and TRBJ2-7; 12 bases are shared with TRBD2. Germline V CDR1 and CDR2: SGHTA, FQGNSA. This CDR3 is 15 amino acids long. Germline trimming cut 5 bases from V and 4 bases from J; bases unmatched to any gene: 6. The CDR3 region is CASSRTSGTLYEQYF. CDR3 DNA: TGTGCCAGCAGCCGGACTAGCGGGACGTTGTACGAGCAGTACTTC. The full variable domain, completed using reference TRBV7-2 and TRBJ2-7, is GAGVSQSPSNKVTEKGKDVELRCDPISGHTALYWYRQSLGQGLEFLIYFQGNSAPDKSGLPSDRFSAERTGGSVSTLTIQRTQQEDSAVYLCASSRTSGTLYEQYFGPGTRLTVT.

This chain links TRBV9 with TRBJ2-3; D is unresolved. The CDR3 is made up of 14 amino acids. Trimming shortened V by 0 bases and J by 2 bases, and 7 bases separated the two germline ends. Germline loops: CDR1 SGDLS, CDR2 YYNGEE. This CDR3 reads CASSVAPLTDTQYF. The CDR3 DNA sequence: TGTGCCAGCAGCGTAGCTCCCCTCACAGATACGCAGTATTTT.

The CDR3: CASSQGAGSGNTIYF. CDR3 nucleotides: TGTGCCAGCAGCCAGGGGGCGGGCTCTGGAAACACCATATATTTT. The chain has TRBV11-2 and TRBJ1-3, with 8 bases lining up with TRBD1. CDR1 SGHAT and CDR2 FQNNGV come from the germline V gene. CDR3 length: 15 amino acids. Trimming removed 5 bases from V and 0 bases from J; junction bases left unmatched: 3.

The V and J genes are TRBV15 and TRBJ1-5; a possible D gene is TRBD1 (5 bases). CDR1 LNHNV and CDR2 YYDKDF come from the germline V gene (reference sequence). CDR3 size: 17 residues. V shed 0 bases and J shed 7 bases, with 19 bases lying between them. CDR3 DNA: TGTGCCACCAGCAGAGAGGTCGGGACCCCGCCGAAACAGCCCCAGCATTTT. Protein product: CATSREVGTPPKQPQHF.

The chain carries TRBV7-2 and TRBJ1-4, with D perhaps matching TRBD1 (5 bases). The V and J ends lost 2 bases and 8 bases respectively, with 18 bases between them. Germline CDR1 is SGHTA and CDR2 is FQGNSA. The CDR3 length is 16 residues. The CDR3 nucleotides read TGTGCCAGCAGCTTACAACGGGCAGGGAAGGGAGAAAAACTGTTTTTT. Translated, it gives CASSLQRAGKGEKLFF.

J is TRBJ2-6 and V is TRBV27, with a tentative D call TRBD2 (6 bases). Trimming left V 6 bases short and J 2 bases short, with 17 bases between. CDR1 MNHEY and CDR2 SMNVEV come from the germline V gene (reference sequence). The CDR3 consists of 17 residues. CDR3 bases: TGTGCCAGCAGGGGGCGAGGAAGGGAGGCTGGGGCCAACGTCCTGACTTTC. This sequence encodes CASRGRGREAGANVLTF.

The CDR3, as DNA: TGTGCCAGTGTCGGACACTCGAACACCGGGGAGCTGTTTTTT. Amino acid sequence: CASVGHSNTGELFF. The chain recombines TRBV2 with TRBJ2-2; possible D gene TRBD1, 5 bases. Trimming left V 9 bases short and J 0 bases short, with 11 bases between. CDR3 length equals 14 residues. CDR1 and CDR2 (germline): SNHLY, FYNNEI.